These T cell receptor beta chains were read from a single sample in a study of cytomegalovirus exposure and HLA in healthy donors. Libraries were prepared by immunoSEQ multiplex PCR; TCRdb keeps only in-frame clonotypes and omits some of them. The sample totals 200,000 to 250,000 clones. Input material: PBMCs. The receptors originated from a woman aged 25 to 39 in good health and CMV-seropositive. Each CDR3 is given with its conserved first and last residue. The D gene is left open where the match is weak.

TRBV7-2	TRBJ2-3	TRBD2	CASSFGSGKGNTDTQYF	TGTGCCAGCAGCTTTGGGAGCGGGAAGGGTAACACAGATACGCAGTATTTT
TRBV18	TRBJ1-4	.	CASSWDSATNEKLFF	TGTGCCAGCTCATGGGACTCTGCAACTAATGAAAAACTGTTTTTT
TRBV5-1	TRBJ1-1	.	CASSPGVNTEAFF	TGCGCCAGCAGTCCGGGGGTAAACACTGAAGCTTTCTTT
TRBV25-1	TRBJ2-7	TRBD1	CASSGTVNAYEQYF	TGTGCCAGCAGCGGGACAGTAAATGCCTACGAGCAGTACTTC
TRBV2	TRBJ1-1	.	CASSIRPRGGEAFF	TGTGCCAGCAGTATCCGTCCCCGAGGGGGTGAAGCTTTCTTT
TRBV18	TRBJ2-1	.	CASSPASSYNEQFF	TGTGCCAGCTCCCCAGCGAGCTCCTACAATGAGCAGTTCTTC
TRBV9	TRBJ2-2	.	CASSPGTLFSNTGELFF	TGTGCCAGCAGTCCCGGGACTCTTTTTTCGAACACCGGGGAGCTGTTTTTT
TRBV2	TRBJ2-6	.	CASSPGWANVLTF	TGTGCCAGCAGTCCAGGCTGGGCCAACGTCCTGACTTTC
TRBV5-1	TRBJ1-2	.	CASSLGWGGADYGYTF	TGCGCCAGCAGTCTGGGGTGGGGGGGCGCGGACTATGGCTACACCTTC
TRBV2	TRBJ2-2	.	CASKENTGELLF	TGTGCCAGCAAAGAGAACACCGGGGAGCTGCTTTTT
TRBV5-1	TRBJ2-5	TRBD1	CASGHRGRQGQETQYF	TGCGCCAGCGGTCACAGGGGGCGTCAGGGTCAAGAGACCCAGTACTTC
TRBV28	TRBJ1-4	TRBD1	CASSLFGTGGAKLFF	TGTGCCAGCAGTTTGTTCGGGACAGGGGGCGCAAAACTGTTTTTT
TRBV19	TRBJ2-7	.	CASSLGRPSYEQYF	TGTGCCAGTAGTTTGGGCAGGCCCTCCTACGAGCAGTACTTC
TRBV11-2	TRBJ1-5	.	CASSMQGNQPQHF	TGTGCCAGCAGTATGCAGGGAAATCAGCCCCAGCATTTT
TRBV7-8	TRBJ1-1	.	CASSEGGQGLAEAFF	TGTGCCAGCAGTGAGGGGGGGCAGGGGTTGGCTGAAGCTTTCTTT
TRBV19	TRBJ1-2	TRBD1	CASSMTGSAYGYTF	TGTGCCAGTAGTATGACAGGGTCCGCCTATGGCTACACCTTC
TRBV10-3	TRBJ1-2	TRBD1	CAISTGQGYGYTF	TGTGCCATCAGTACGGGACAGGGCTATGGCTACACCTTC
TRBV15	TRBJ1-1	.	CATSREKLFTEAFF	TGTGCCACCAGCAGAGAGAAGCTGTTTACTGAAGCTTTCTTT
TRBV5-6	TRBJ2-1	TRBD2	CASSLTSGRTNNEQFF	TGTGCCAGCAGCTTGACTAGCGGGAGAACTAACAATGAGCAGTTCTTC
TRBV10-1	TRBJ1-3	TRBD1	CASSPWTGLSGNTIYF	TGCGCCAGCAGTCCGTGGACAGGGCTCTCTGGAAACACCATATATTTT
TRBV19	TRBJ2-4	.	CASSWTALIAKNIQYF	TGTGCCAGTAGCTGGACAGCCTTGATAGCCAAAAACATTCAGTACTTC
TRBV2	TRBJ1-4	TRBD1	CASRDRDRGELFF	TGTGCCAGCAGAGACAGGGACCGCGGGGAACTGTTTTTT
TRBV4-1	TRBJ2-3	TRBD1	CASSQAGQGRTTDTQYF	TGCGCCAGCAGCCAAGCCGGACAGGGAAGGACCACAGATACGCAGTATTTT
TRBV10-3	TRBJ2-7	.	CAIRTQGYEQYF	TGTGCCATCAGAACACAGGGTTACGAGCAGTACTTC
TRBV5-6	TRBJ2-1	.	CASSWGPSERDNEQFF	TGTGCCAGCAGCTGGGGCCCTAGCGAACGCGACAATGAGCAGTTCTTC
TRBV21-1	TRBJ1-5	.	CASSKREGINQPQHF	TGTGCCAGCAGTAAACGGGAGGGGATCAATCAGCCCCAGCATTTT
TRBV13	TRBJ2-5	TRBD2	CASSLFGLAGVGTQYF	TGTGCCAGCAGCTTATTCGGCCTAGCGGGGGTAGGGACCCAGTACTTC
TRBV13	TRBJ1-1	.	CASSSKGGNTEAFF	TGTGCCAGCAGCTCGAAAGGGGGGAACACTGAAGCTTTCTTT
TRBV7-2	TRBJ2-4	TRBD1	CASSRQGSSKNIQYF	TGTGCCAGCAGCAGACAGGGGAGCTCCAAAAACATTCAGTACTTC
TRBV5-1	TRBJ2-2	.	CASSPGNTGELFF	TGCGCCAGCAGCCCCGGGAACACCGGGGAGCTGTTTTTT
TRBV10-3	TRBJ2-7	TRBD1	CAIRLQGGHEQYF	TGTGCCATCAGACTACAGGGGGGCCACGAGCAGTACTTC
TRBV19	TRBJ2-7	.	CASSPGSIYEQYF	TGTGCCAGTAGTCCCGGGAGCATCTACGAGCAGTACTTC
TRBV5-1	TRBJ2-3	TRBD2	CASSLYRGGPDTQYF	TGCGCCAGCAGCTTGTACCGGGGGGGCCCTGATACGCAGTATTTT
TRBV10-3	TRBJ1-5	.	CATLRETNSNQPQHF	TGTGCCACCCTGAGAGAAACCAACAGCAATCAGCCCCAGCATTTT
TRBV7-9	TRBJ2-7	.	CASSLVSGAFKNEQYF	TGTGCCAGCAGCTTAGTTAGCGGTGCCTTCAAGAACGAGCAGTACTTC
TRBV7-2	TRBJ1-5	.	CASSHVSYSNQPQHF	TGTGCCAGCAGCCATGTTAGCTATAGCAATCAGCCCCAGCATTTT